This T cell receptor (beta chain) was sequenced in a study of OX40 agonist ivuxolimab in advanced cancers. Notes on the research overall: Ivuxolimab was a fully human IgG2 agonistic monoclonal antibody targeting the costimulatory receptor OX40 (CD134). Among the roughly 52 dose-escalation patients, some 20 had hepatocellular carcinoma, approximately 15 melanoma, 9 renal cell carcinoma and 9 head and neck cancer. The monotherapy dose-escalation portion (N of about 50 patients) of the phase I ivuxolimab trial is reported in the paper. Intravenous ivuxolimab was administered to patients every 2 weeks at six dose levels: 0.01, 0.1, 0.3, 1.5, 3 and 10 mg/kg. Peripheral TCRbeta sequencing aimed to test whether ivuxolimab altered TCR sequence diversity and caused clonal T-cell expansion. A male proportion of around 83% and a mean age of roughly 55 years, ranging from 23 to 79, were recorded for the dose-escalation cohort. Prior anti-PD-1, anti-PD-L1 or anti-CTLA-4 therapy was permitted, and about two fifths of dose-escalation patients had received checkpoint inhibitors. Partial responses occurred in three dose-escalation patients, of whom one had hepatocellular carcinoma and two had cutaneous melanoma. Summary of the overall study and its limitations: The antigen specificity of the clonally expanded peripheral T cells was not determined. Low levels of normalized T-cell clonal expansion were also seen in some patients who did not respond. Clonal expansion of both CD4+ and CD8+ blood T cells was observed from baseline to week 6 at doses 0.1 to 3.0 mg/kg. Partial responders in the 0.1-3.0 mg/kg groups had among the lowest normalized peripheral clonal expansion, especially among CD8+ T cells. After ivuxolimab, expanded clones were on average more numerous among CD8+ T cells than among CD4+ T cells.

This clone was picked up a small number of times. What this receptor recognizes is not known. Per-nucleotide qualities are absent, and no much larger clonotype sits a single base away. The trial excluded patients who had a history of autoimmune disease or were on systemic immunosuppression. In every dose cohort, peripheral blood was drawn for TCR sequencing at baseline, cycle 4 day 1, and cycle 7 day 1. The samples were taken from a phase I, first-in-human, multicenter, open-label dose-escalation trial of ivuxolimab. Adults with locally advanced or metastatic melanoma, renal cell carcinoma, hepatocellular carcinoma or head and neck squamous cell carcinoma were enrolled in the trial. Before TCR sequencing, CD4+ and CD8+ T cells were separately sorted from peripheral blood. The germline V gene provides CDR1 WSHSY and CDR2 SAAADI. The CDR3, from cysteine to phenylalanine, totals 14 residues. Only the CDR3 region is kept as DNA, spanning 42 bases read in frame from base 1. The germline ends are 6 bases apart after V is trimmed by 3 bases and J by 0 bases.

To sequence the TCRbeta CDR3 region, genomic DNA was isolated from the sorted cells. TCRbeta CDR3 regions were sequenced using the immunoSEQ Assay. TCRdb carries this immuneACCESS record with in-frame sequences only. Its versions omit some clonotypes, under half of them owing to an unresolved V gene in the studies checked, with the rest unexplained. Recorded for this sample are some 98,000 clones; roughly 80% of them occurred a single time. The ten most abundant clones make up around 1.6% of the sample. The sequence is built from TRBV10-2 and TRBJ1-5; TRBD1 could be the D gene, as 5 bases match. The sequence came from an adult with an advanced solid tumor such as melanoma, head and neck, liver or kidney cancer. The sequences come from CD4+ or CD8+ T cells sorted from blood, collected in a trial of the OX40 agonist ivuxolimab. This receptor carries the CDR3 CASSEGDSNQPQHF. Here is the DNA: TGCGCCAGCAGTGAAGGGGATAGCAATCAGCCCCAGCATTTT.